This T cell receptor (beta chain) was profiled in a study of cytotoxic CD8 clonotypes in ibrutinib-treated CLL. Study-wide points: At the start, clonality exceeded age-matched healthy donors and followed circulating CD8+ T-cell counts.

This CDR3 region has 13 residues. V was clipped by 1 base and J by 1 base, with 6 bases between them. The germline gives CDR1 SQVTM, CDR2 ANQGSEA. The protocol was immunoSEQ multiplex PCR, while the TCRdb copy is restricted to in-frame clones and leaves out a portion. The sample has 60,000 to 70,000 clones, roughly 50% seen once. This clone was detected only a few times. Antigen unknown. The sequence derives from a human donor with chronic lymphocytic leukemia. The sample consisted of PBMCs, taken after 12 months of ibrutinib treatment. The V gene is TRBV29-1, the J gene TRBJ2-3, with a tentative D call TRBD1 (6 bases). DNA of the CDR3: TGCAGCGTTGAAGGGGGGCGCACAGATACGCAGTATTTT. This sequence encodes CSVEGGRTDTQYF.